Below are 22 T cell receptor beta chains sequenced from a single sample in a study of PD-1 blockade in classical Hodgkin lymphoma. Every single patient, without exception, relapsed after autologous stem cell transplantation, and brentuximab vedotin exposure varied. Produced via immunoSEQ multiplex PCR; TCRdb's table is partial and in-frame only. Of more than 50,000 clones in the sample, 70% to 75% were seen once. The sequenced sample was peripheral blood mononuclear cells (PBMCs), obtained before the second cycle of nivolumab. The receptor source for this set is a human donor with classical Hodgkin lymphoma.

The CDR3 coding sequence is TGTGCCAGCAGTTTAGGCGGCAGGGGCTACGAGCAGTACTTC. Amino acid sequence: CASSLGGRGYEQYF. The rearrangement links TRBV27 to TRBJ2-5; a weak D match, TRBD1 (6 bases). The DNA end favors TRBJ2-7, so the J call may be wrong. From germline, CDR1 is MNHEY and CDR2 SMNVEV (reference sequence). The CDR3 is 14 amino acids.

V and J are TRBV7-6 and TRBJ2-5, with D tentatively TRBD1 or TRBD2 (5 bases each). The CDR3 length is 18 residues. Trimming stripped 5 bases from V and 0 bases from J, with 22 bases between. CDR1 and CDR2 (germline): SGHVS, FNYEAQ. Here the CDR3 reads CASSQRRDGEMYQETQYF. CDR3 DNA: TGTGCCAGCAGCCAACGTCGGGACGGTGAGATGTACCAAGAGACCCAGTACTTC.

The rearrangement joins TRBV19 to TRBJ1-4; 7 bases align to TRBD1. The CDR3 extends over 18 amino acids. The germline V gene encodes CDR1 LNHDA and CDR2 SQIVND (reference sequence). With V trimmed by 6 bases and J by 3 bases, 16 bases remained unmatched. The CDR3 DNA sequence: TGTGCCAGTAGACCCTGGGACAGTCTTCTGGCGGCTAATGAAAAACTGTTTTTT. It translates to CASRPWDSLLAANEKLFF.

The chain employs TRBV11-2 and TRBJ1-1, with D uncertain. The V gene's germline CDR1 is SGHAT and CDR2 FQNNGV. Between the trimmed V and J ends, which lost 5 bases and 3 bases, there was a span of 13 bases. CDR3 length: 14 amino acids. The CDR3 region is CASSPLGRHTEAFF. DNA of the CDR3: TGTGCCAGCAGCCCCCTAGGACGACACACTGAAGCTTTCTTT.

The chain combines TRBV27 with TRBJ2-1; 8 bases are shared with TRBD2. Per the germline V gene, CDR1 is MNHEY and CDR2 is SMNVEV (reference sequence). The CDR3 is 16 amino acids. With 1 base clipped from V and 0 bases from J, the junction kept 2 bases outside the gene matches. CDR3 in amino acids: CASSLLAGSSYNEQFF. In nucleotides, the CDR3 is TGTGCCAGCAGTTTATTAGCGGGGAGCTCCTACAATGAGCAGTTCTTC.

This sequence joins TRBV25-1 and TRBJ1-4; D is undetermined. Germline CDR1 and CDR2: MGHDK and SYGVNS. The V gene lost 6 bases and the J gene lost 1 base, with 6 bases spanning the gap. CDR3 length: 13 amino acids. CDR3 bases: TGTGCCAGCAGCTGGCTAACTAATGAAAAACTGTTTTTT. This codes for CASSWLTNEKLFF.

As DNA, the CDR3 is TGCGCCAGCAGGCCAGTCTTGATTCGGGACGGTGAAAAACTGTTTTTT. Translated: CASRPVLIRDGEKLFF. V gene TRBV4-1 combines with J gene TRBJ1-4, with D possibly matching TRBD1 (5 bases). This CDR3 contains 16 residues. Per germline, CDR1 MGHRA and CDR2 YSYEKL. Trimming stripped 6 bases from V and 7 bases from J, with 21 bases between.

This chain uses TRBV6-6 with TRBJ2-1; D is ambiguous. The germline gives CDR1 MNHNY, CDR2 SVGAGI (reference sequence). CDR3 length: 16 residues. Trimming removed 5 bases from V and 0 bases from J, with 14 bases in between. CDR3 in amino acids: CASSLTIKSSYNEQFF. As DNA, the CDR3 is TGTGCCAGCAGTCTAACTATCAAGAGCTCCTACAATGAGCAGTTCTTC.

The CDR3 DNA follows: TGTGCCAGCAGTCCCACGATCGGTCGCACTGAAGCTTTCTTT. Translating it yields CASSPTIGRTEAFF. This rearrangement joins TRBV6-5 to TRBJ1-1; D unclear. Germline V gives CDR1 MNHEY, CDR2 SVGAGI. This CDR3 is built from 14 residues. Trimming took 5 bases from V and 4 from J, leaving 14 bases between them.

This clone has just one count. V and J are TRBV7-8 and TRBJ2-6; D perhaps matches TRBD1 (5 bases). Trimming took 2 bases from V and 2 from J, leaving 7 bases between them. This CDR3 region has 15 residues. Germline V CDR1 and CDR2: SGHVS, FQNEAQ. CDR3 protein: CASSLMGPGANVLTF. The CDR3, as DNA: TGTGCCAGCAGCTTAATGGGGCCTGGGGCCAACGTCCTGACTTTC. The full variable domain, completed using reference TRBV7-8 and TRBJ2-6, is GAGVSQSPRYKVAKRGQDVALRCDPISGHVSLFWYQQALGQGPEFLTYFQNEAQLDKSGLPSDRFFAERPEGSVSTLKIQRTQQEDSAVYLCASSLMGPGANVLTFGAGSRLTVL.

V usage is TRBV5-4 and J usage is TRBJ2-7, with D unclear. The CDR3 loop spans 14 amino acids. Trimming stripped 4 bases from V and 3 bases from J, with 14 bases between. Germline CDR1 reads SGHNT; CDR2 reads YYREEE (reference sequence). CDR3 in amino acids: CASSPGSKSYEQYF. CDR3 DNA: TGTGCCAGCAGCCCCGGATCAAAAAGCTACGAGCAGTACTTC.

The V and J genes are TRBV5-1 and TRBJ1-1, with 8 bases lining up with TRBD1. The junction had 6 bases not matched to a gene; V was cut back by 3 bases and J by 2 bases. This CDR3 is 15 amino acids long. Germline lookup yields CDR1 SGHRS and CDR2 YFSETQ. CDR3 nucleotide sequence: TGCGCCAGCAGCTCCCATTCAGGGGGCAACACTGAAGCTTTCTTT. It specifies CASSSHSGGNTEAFF.

The J gene is TRBJ1-5, the V gene TRBV19; D unclear. Germline CDR1 is LNHDA and CDR2 is SQIVND (reference sequence). The CDR3 runs to 15 residues. Trimming took off 3 bases at V and 0 bases at J, with 9 bases between the two ends. CDR3 sequence: CASSIQLHSNQPQHF. CDR3 nucleotide sequence: TGTGCCAGTAGTATCCAGTTACATAGCAATCAGCCCCAGCATTTT.

The chain combines TRBV7-9 with TRBJ1-2; possibly TRBD1 for D (5 bases). CDR3 size: 13 residues. Germline V lookup: CDR1 SEHNR, CDR2 FQNEAQ (reference sequence). V lost 5 bases, J lost 6 bases, and 13 bases lay in between. The CDR3 bases are TGTGCCAGCAGCCTCGGGGCGCGGGATGGCTACACCTTC. Protein: CASSLGARDGYTF.

J is TRBJ2-1 and V is TRBV9; TRBD2 aligns across 9 bases. Trimming at V came to 4 bases and at J to 9 bases, leaving 2 bases not matched to a gene. The CDR3 spans 12 residues. Germline V gene lookup returns CDR1 SGDLS and CDR2 YYNGEE. CDR3 DNA sequence: TGTGCCAGCAGCCCGCGGGAGGGTGAGCAGTTCTTC. Protein: CASSPREGEQFF.

This rearrangement joins TRBV7-9 to TRBJ2-1; 14 bases fit TRBD2. V shed 0 bases, J shed 6 bases, and the junction held 4 bases outside the gene matches. The germline V gene has CDR1 SEHNR and CDR2 FQNEAQ (reference sequence). The CDR3 contains 17 residues. CDR3 coding DNA: TGTGCCAGCAGCTTAGCCAAGACTAGCGGGAGGGGCAATGAGCAGTTCTTC. Its translation is CASSLAKTSGRGNEQFF.

V and J are TRBV19 and TRBJ1-5, with D unresolved. Germline lookup yields CDR1 LNHDA and CDR2 SQIVND (reference sequence). V was trimmed by 2 bases and J by 6 bases, leaving 11 bases between them. This CDR3 comprises 14 residues. The CDR3 bases are TGTGCCAGTAGTATACGGCACAAGCCTCAGCCCCAGCATTTT. Protein: CASSIRHKPQPQHF.

This clone was seen a single time. The chain carries TRBV11-3 and TRBJ1-3; D not certain. Trimming took off 2 bases at V and 8 bases at J, with 16 bases between the two ends. This CDR3 is 15 amino acids long. Germline V lookup: CDR1 SGHNT, CDR2 YENEEA. The CDR3 region is CASSLNFYGEDTIYF. The CDR3 DNA reads TGTGCCAGCAGCTTAAATTTCTACGGGGAGGACACCATATATTTT.

V and J are TRBV7-8 and TRBJ2-3; 11 nucleotides line up with TRBD2. This CDR3 comprises 15 residues. J was trimmed by 6 bases and V by 5 bases; bases with no gene match: 7. The V gene's germline CDR1 is SGHVS and CDR2 FQNEAQ. The CDR3: CASSPLAGGSDTQYF. CDR3 nucleotides: TGTGCCAGCAGCCCTCTAGCGGGAGGTAGTGATACGCAGTATTTT.

This clone was seen more than once but under ten times. The rearrangement links TRBV9 to TRBJ1-2; TRBD1 aligns across 7 bases. Germline loops: CDR1 SGDLS, CDR2 YYNGEE. Germline trimming cut 4 bases from V and 7 bases from J; bases unmatched to any gene: 4. This CDR3 comprises 12 residues. CDR3 amino acids: CASSMTGSGYTF. The CDR3 DNA reads TGTGCCAGCAGCATGACAGGGAGTGGCTACACCTTC.

The chain is built from TRBV29-1 and TRBJ2-7; 10 nucleotides align to TRBD1. From germline, CDR1 is SQVTM and CDR2 ANQGSEA. After removal of 0 bases from V and 6 bases from J, the junction contained 5 bases not matched to a gene. The CDR3 is made up of 14 amino acids. CDR3 loop: CSVEDLGQGFEQYF. CDR3 nucleotides: TGCAGCGTTGAAGATCTGGGACAGGGGTTCGAGCAGTACTTC.

This sequence joins TRBV5-1 and TRBJ1-1; the match to TRBD1 covers 7 bases. J gave up 8 bases and V 4 bases, and 11 bases lay outside the gene matches. Germline loops: CDR1 SGHRS, CDR2 YFSETQ. The CDR3 covers 14 residues. The CDR3 DNA reads TGCGCCAGCAGCCTTATGACAGGGATAGCCGAAGCTTTCTTT. This gives the protein CASSLMTGIAEAFF.